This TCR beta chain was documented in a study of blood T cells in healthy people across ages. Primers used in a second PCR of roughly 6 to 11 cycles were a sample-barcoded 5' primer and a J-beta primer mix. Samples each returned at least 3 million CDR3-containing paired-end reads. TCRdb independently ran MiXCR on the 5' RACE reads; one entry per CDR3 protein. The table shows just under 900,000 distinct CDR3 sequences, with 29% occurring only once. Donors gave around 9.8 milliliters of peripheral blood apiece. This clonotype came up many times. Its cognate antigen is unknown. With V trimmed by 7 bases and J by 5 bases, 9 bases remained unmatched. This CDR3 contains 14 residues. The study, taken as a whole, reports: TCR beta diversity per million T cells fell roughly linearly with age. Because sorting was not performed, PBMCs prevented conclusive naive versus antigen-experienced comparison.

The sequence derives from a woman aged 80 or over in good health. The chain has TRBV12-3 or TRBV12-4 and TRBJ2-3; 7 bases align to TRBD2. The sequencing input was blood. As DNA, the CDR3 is TGTGCCAGCACCCTCCATGGGGGGGGAGATACGCAGTATTTT. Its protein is CASTLHGGGDTQYF.